Following are 22 T cell receptor beta chains from one sample sequenced in a study of T cell responses to AZD1222 COVID-19 vaccine (dated by TCRdb to the early 2020s). This specimen's time point label, interpreted: baseline before first vaccination. The method was the immunoSEQ multiplex PCR assay. TCRdb took this table from immuneACCESS and kept in-frame rearrangements with V and J called. Such tables lack part of the clones; where checked against another copy, unresolved V genes explain under half of the gap, and the rest is unexplained. The sample table holds about 150,000 clones, of which nearly 90% were seen once. Around 5% of the sample lies in the top ten. This specimen consisted of peripheral blood, obtained on day 0 of AZD1222 vaccination. Receptors were obtained from an adult in good health.

This chain links TRBV6-5 with TRBJ1-1, with D possibly being TRBD1 (5 bases). The length of the CDR3 is 14 residues. Per germline, CDR1 MNHEY and CDR2 SVGAGI. Trimming removed 6 bases from V and 0 bases from J, with 11 bases in between. The CDR3 spells CASSRDGVNTEAFF. In DNA form, the CDR3 reads TGTGCCAGCAGCCGGGACGGAGTGAACACTGAAGCTTTCTTT.

The chain has TRBV30 and TRBJ1-2; possible D gene TRBD1, 5 bases. Germline CDR1 reads GTSNPN; CDR2 reads SVGIG (reference sequence). This CDR3 region has 13 residues. The V end lost 2 bases, the J end lost 8 bases, and 15 bases lay between the germline ends. The CDR3: CAWSYTGLGGYTF. CDR3 nucleotide sequence: TGTGCCTGGAGTTACACAGGACTCGGGGGCTACACCTTC. The full variable domain, its missing parts supplied by reference TRBV30 and TRBJ1-2, is SQTIHQWPATLVQPVGSPLSLECTVEGTSNPNLYWYRQAAGRGLQLLFYSVGIGQISSEVPQNLSASRPQDRQFILSSKKLLLSDSGFYLCAWSYTGLGGYTFGSGTRLTVV.

V gene TRBV18 combines with J gene TRBJ2-5, with 8 bases fitting TRBD2. The ends lost 3 bases at V and 1 base at J; junction bases unmatched: 4. This CDR3 comprises 15 residues. Germline lookup yields CDR1 KGHSH and CDR2 LQKENI. Here the CDR3 DNA reads TGTGCCAGCTCACCCACACTAGCGGCCCAAGAGACCCAGTACTTC. Translation gives CASSPTLAAQETQYF.

This CDR3 is CASTEGDSYNEQFF. The CDR3 bases are TGTGCCAGCACAGAGGGAGACTCCTACAATGAGCAGTTCTTC. The chain combines TRBV9 with TRBJ2-1, with D possibly matching TRBD2 (5 bases). Germline V lookup: CDR1 SGDLS, CDR2 YYNGEE. The CDR3 extends over 14 amino acids. Trimming shortened V by 6 bases and J by 0 bases, and 10 bases separated the two germline ends. The full variable domain, completed using reference TRBV9 and TRBJ2-1, is DSGVTQTPKHLITATGQRVTLRCSPRSGDLSVYWYQQSLDQGLQFLIQYYNGEERAKGNILERFSAQQFPDLHSELNLSSLELGDSALYFCASTEGDSYNEQFFGPGTRLTVL.

V usage is TRBV6-2 or TRBV6-3 and J usage is TRBJ1-1, with TRBD1 matching 9 bases. Germline V gives CDR1 MNHEY, CDR2 SVGEGT. The CDR3 has 17 amino acids. V shed 4 bases and J 0 bases; nucleotides not matched to a gene: 9. CDR3: CASSSDRGGIMNTEAFF. In nucleotides, the CDR3 is TGTGCCAGCAGTTCGGACAGGGGAGGTATTATGAACACTGAAGCTTTCTTT.

The rearrangement joins TRBV6-2 or TRBV6-3 to TRBJ1-6, with D unresolved. In germline, CDR1 is MNHEY, CDR2 SVGEGT. The germline V and J ends were trimmed by 5 bases and 7 bases, with 15 bases remaining between them. The CDR3 is 15 amino acids. CDR3 protein: CASSGWIPANSPLHF. The CDR3 DNA is TGTGCCAGCAGTGGTTGGATCCCCGCCAATTCACCCCTCCACTTT.

The V call is TRBV5-1, the J call TRBJ1-2; tentative D call: TRBD1 (6 bases). V was clipped by 0 bases and J by 6 bases, with 12 bases between them. Germline V gene data show CDR1 as SGHRS and CDR2 as YFSETQ. The CDR3 contains 14 residues. As DNA, the CDR3 is TGCGCCAGCAGCTTGGACGGGGGCGGTAATGGCTACACCTTC. Protein: CASSLDGGGNGYTF.

The V call is TRBV11-2, the J call TRBJ1-1; D is unresolved. The CDR3 totals 14 residues. In germline, CDR1 is SGHAT, CDR2 FQNNGV. Trimming removed 4 bases at V and 0 bases at J, with 9 bases between. CDR3 residues: CASSSPGMNTEAFF. CDR3 in DNA: TGTGCCAGCAGCTCGCCTGGGATGAACACTGAAGCTTTCTTT.

V gene TRBV6-2 or TRBV6-3 combines with J gene TRBJ1-2; 7 bases are a match to TRBD1. The CDR3 is 17 amino acids. V shed 6 bases, J shed 0 bases, and the junction held 13 bases outside the gene matches. Germline V gene lookup returns CDR1 MNHEY and CDR2 SVGEGT. The chain's CDR3 is CASSPPGQEDPNYGYTF. The CDR3 DNA is TGTGCCAGCAGCCCTCCTGGACAGGAAGACCCTAACTATGGCTACACCTTC.

This clone was picked up a small number of times. V gene TRBV5-5 combines with J gene TRBJ2-5; the D gene is possibly TRBD2 (7 bases). Trimming cost V 2 bases and J 5 bases, with 13 bases left between them. The germline gives CDR1 SGHKS, CDR2 YYEKEE (reference sequence). The CDR3 extends over 14 amino acids. The CDR3: CASSLWGGAETQYF. CDR3 coding DNA: TGTGCCAGCAGCTTATGGGGGGGCGCGGAGACCCAGTACTTC.

Only one count was recorded for this clone. The chain uses TRBV18 and TRBJ1-3, with D unclear. CDR1 and CDR2 from the germline V gene are KGHSH and LQKENI. The CDR3 extends over 14 amino acids. The germline V and J ends were trimmed by 5 bases and 0 bases, with 8 bases remaining between them. In nucleotides, the CDR3 is TGTGCCAGCTCAACGGCGAGCTCTGGAAACACCATATATTTT. It specifies CASSTASSGNTIYF.

CDR3 nucleotides: TGTGCCAGCTCACTGAGGACAGGGGGCCCAAATTCACCGTCCTACAATGAGCAGTTCTTC. Its protein product is CASSLRTGGPNSPSYNEQFF. The rearrangement uses TRBV18 and TRBJ2-1, with 11 bases lining up with TRBD1. Trimming removed 4 bases from V and 1 base from J; junction bases left unmatched: 15. Germline V CDR1 and CDR2: KGHSH, LQKENI. This CDR3 has 20 residues.

The chain recombines TRBV6-5 with TRBJ2-6; D gene uncertain. The germline V gene has CDR1 MNHEY and CDR2 SVGAGI. V gave up 5 bases and J gave up 2 bases, with 4 bases separating them. The CDR3 is made up of 13 amino acids. The CDR3 bases are TGTGCCAGCAGTCTCCCTGGGGCCAACGTCCTGACTTTC. Protein: CASSLPGANVLTF.

The chain carries TRBV4-1 and TRBJ1-1; D is ambiguous. CDR3 length: 13 residues. Trimming left V 0 bases short and J 0 bases short, with 2 bases between. The germline gives CDR1 MGHRA, CDR2 YSYEKL. CDR3 bases: TGCGCCAGCAGCCAAGAGATGAACACTGAAGCTTTCTTT. It specifies CASSQEMNTEAFF.

The rearrangement joins TRBV5-1 to TRBJ2-2; D not resolved. This CDR3 is 14 amino acids long. Trimming shortened V by 1 base and J by 5 bases, and 9 bases separated the two germline ends. Germline V gene sequence: CDR1 SGHRS, CDR2 YFSETQ. CDR3 nucleotides: TGCGCCAGCAGCTTGAAGGATCCGACCGGGGAGCTGTTTTTT. Translating it yields CASSLKDPTGELFF.

The rearrangement joins TRBV28 to TRBJ1-6; D ambiguous. Germline-derived CDR1 and CDR2 are MDHEN and SYDVKM. The V end lost 1 base, the J end lost 9 bases, and 19 bases lay between the germline ends. CDR3 length: 17 amino acids. CDR3 protein: CASSLLVGGNLASPLHF. The CDR3 DNA is TGTGCCAGCAGTTTATTAGTAGGTGGGAACTTAGCTTCACCCCTCCACTTT.

The rearrangement uses TRBV15 and TRBJ1-5; D perhaps matches TRBD1 (5 bases). CDR1 LNHNV and CDR2 YYDKDF come from the germline V gene (reference sequence). The CDR3 runs to 19 residues. Trimming took 0 bases from V and 0 from J, leaving 18 bases between them. CDR3 coding DNA: TGTGCCACCAGCAGAGATCTAGATGGGGCTGCCCGTAGCAATCAGCCCCAGCATTTT. It specifies CATSRDLDGAARSNQPQHF. The variable domain in full, completed from reference TRBV15 and TRBJ1-5, reads DAMVIQNPRYQVTQFGKPVTLSCSQTLNHNVMYWYQQKSSQAPKLLFHYYDKDFNNEADTPDNFQSRRPNTSFCFLDIRSPGLGDTAMYLCATSRDLDGAARSNQPQHFGDGTRLSIL.

The chain carries TRBV28 and TRBJ2-7; tentative D call: TRBD1 (6 bases). The CDR3 has 16 residues. The germline V and J ends were trimmed by 6 bases and 1 base, with 19 bases remaining between them. CDR1 MDHEN and CDR2 SYDVKM come from the germline V gene. CDR3 DNA sequence: TGTGCCAGCAGCCGCTTCAACAGGGATGGGTCCTACGAGCAGTACTTC. Translating it yields CASSRFNRDGSYEQYF.

This chain uses TRBV5-1 with TRBJ1-2, with D maybe TRBD1 (5 bases). Germline V lookup: CDR1 SGHRS, CDR2 YFSETQ. Trimming stripped 3 bases from V and 8 bases from J, with 20 bases between. The CDR3 sequence is 15 residues long. The CDR3 spells CASSSGRGGEEGYTF. The CDR3 nucleotides are TGCGCCAGCAGCTCCGGTAGGGGAGGGGAAGAAGGCTACACCTTC.

The CDR3 protein is CASSLSPGRAAETQYF. CDR3 coding DNA: TGTGCCAGCAGTTTAAGTCCGGGCAGGGCGGCGGAGACCCAGTACTTC. This chain connects TRBV28 to TRBJ2-5, with D possibly being TRBD1 (5 bases). The CDR3 is 16 amino acids. V lost 2 bases and J lost 5, with 18 bases in between. From germline, CDR1 is MDHEN and CDR2 SYDVKM.

The V and J genes are TRBV18 and TRBJ1-3; no firm D call. CDR1 and CDR2 (germline): KGHSH, LQKENI. This CDR3 has 14 residues. V gave up 4 bases and J gave up 4 bases, with 11 bases separating them. The CDR3 loop reads CASSRLPSGNTIYF. The CDR3 nucleotides are TGTGCCAGCTCACGCTTACCCTCGGGAAACACCATATATTTT.

In its sample, this clone was seen a few times. Other nucleotide sequences from this sample produce the same CDR3. This sequence joins TRBV7-2 and TRBJ1-6; 11 bases fit TRBD1. The germline V gene has CDR1 SGHTA and CDR2 FQGNSA. With V trimmed by 5 bases and J by 6 bases, 3 bases remained unmatched. The CDR3 sequence is 15 residues long. CDR3 sequence: CASSGQGAPNSPLHF. DNA for the CDR3: TGTGCCAGCAGCGGACAGGGGGCGCCTAATTCACCCCTCCACTTT.